This TCR beta chain was sequenced for a study of T cell responses to AZD1222 COVID-19 vaccine. Study-level background: Both about-4-week and about-12-week second-dose recipients were combined.

Concerning this clone itself: The target antigen is unknown.

Libraries were prepared by immunoSEQ multiplex PCR; TCRdb keeps only in-frame clonotypes and omits some of them. The profile shows 140,000 or so clones, 88% of them singletons. The CDR3 covers 12 residues. Trimming shortened V by 5 bases and J by 6 bases, and 9 bases separated the two germline ends. Germline CDR1 SGHAT, CDR2 FQDESV (reference sequence). The study's findings and limits: Donors were largely white British and mainly female; clonal diversity was possibly underestimated. Just a handful of people given AZD1222 tested seropositive at baseline. None of the repertoires were sampled until the peak T cell response had passed.

The input for sequencing was peripheral blood, taken on day 0 of AZD1222 vaccination. This clonotype was sampled from an adult in good health. The V gene is TRBV11-1, the J gene TRBJ2-3; no clear D. The CDR3 loop reads CASSRYGDTQYF. For the CDR3, the DNA is TGTGCCAGCAGCCGATACGGGGATACGCAGTATTTT.